This T cell receptor (beta chain) was recovered during a study of neurological immune-mediated disorders. This clonotype rates as medium-sized (0.01 to 0.1%). Trimming removed 7 bases from V and 6 bases from J; junction bases left unmatched: 13. CDR1 SGHVS and CDR2 FNYEAQ come from the germline V gene. There are 16 residues in the CDR3. TCRdb re-called the 5' RACE reads through MiXCR, storing one row per CDR3 protein. Of about 3,900 distinct CDR3 sequences listed, around a third are singletons. Sorted libraries were made with around 1 million CD4+ or CD8+ T cells. Sequences were obtained from CD8+ T cells from blood. The clonotype originates from a man aged 45-60 years with HTLV-1-associated myelopathy (HAM/TSP). The V call is TRBV7-6, the J call TRBJ2-1, with 9 bases that match TRBD1. The CDR3 DNA reads as TGTGCCAGCACCCCGGGACAGGGAGTAGCTAGCAATGAGCAGTTCTTC. Its protein is CASTPGQGVASNEQFF.